Given below is one TCR beta chain in context. Clones were read by immunoSEQ multiplex PCR, and TCRdb kept only the in-frame ones, dropping some. Among some 80,000 clones listed, just under 85% were seen once. From germline, CDR1 is SGHDT and CDR2 YYEEEE. The CDR3 spans 16 residues. V shed 1 base and J shed 1 base, with 12 bases lying between them. This sample is part of a study of PD-L1 blockade in urothelial cancer. Study summary: Prior chemotherapy ranged from 0 to 3 regimens per patient. Blood samples had a median of about 150,000 T cells.

Noted time point: pretreatment peripheral blood. Patients were diagnosed with urothelial carcinoma, either locally advanced or metastatic. The starting material was PBMCs, obtained around atezolizumab (anti-PD-L1) treatment. The sequence was collected from a man aged 35 to 55 with urothelial cancer. The chain recombines TRBV5-6 with TRBJ2-4, with a tentative D call TRBD2 (5 bases). The DNA of the CDR3 is TGTGCCAGCAGCTTGACCGGTTGGGAGGCCAAAAACATTCAGTACTTC. The encoded protein is CASSLTGWEAKNIQYF.